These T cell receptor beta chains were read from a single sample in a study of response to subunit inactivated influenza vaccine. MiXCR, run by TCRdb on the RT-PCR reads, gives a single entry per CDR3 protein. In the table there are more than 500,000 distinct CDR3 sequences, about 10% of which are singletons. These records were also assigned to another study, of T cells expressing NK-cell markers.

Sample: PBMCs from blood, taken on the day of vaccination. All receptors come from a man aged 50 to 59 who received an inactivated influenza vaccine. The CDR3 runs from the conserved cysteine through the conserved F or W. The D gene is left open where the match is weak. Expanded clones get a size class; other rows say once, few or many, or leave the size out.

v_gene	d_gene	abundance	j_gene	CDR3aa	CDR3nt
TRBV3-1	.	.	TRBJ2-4	CASSQVSLPPGNIQYF	TGTGCCAGCAGCCAAGTAAGTCTACCCCCCGGAAACATTCAGTACTTC
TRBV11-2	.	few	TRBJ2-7	CASSQGRIYEQYF	TGTGCCAGCAGCCAGGGACGGATCTACGAGCAGTACTTC
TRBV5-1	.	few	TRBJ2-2	CATQGGQNTGELFF	TGCGCCACCCAGGGGGGCCAGAACACCGGGGAGCTGTTTTTT
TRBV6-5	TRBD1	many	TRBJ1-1	CASSYSPRTGGTEAFF	TGTGCCAGCAGTTACTCCCCCCGAACAGGGGGCACTGAAGCTTTCTTT
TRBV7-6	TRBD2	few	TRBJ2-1	CASSASGRVYNEQFF	TGTGCCAGCAGCGCAAGCGGGAGGGTATACAATGAGCAGTTCTTC
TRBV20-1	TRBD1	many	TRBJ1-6	CSATLDRARSPLHF	TGCAGTGCTACCCTGGACAGGGCGCGTTCACCCCTCCACTTT
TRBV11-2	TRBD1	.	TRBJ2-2	CASSLTGAGGLISSGELFF	TGTGCCAGCAGCTTGACTGGGGCAGGGGGCTTAATTTCATCCGGGGAGCTGTTTTTT
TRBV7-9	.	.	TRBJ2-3	CASTTTDTQYF	TGTGCCAGCACCACCACAGATACGCAGTATTTT
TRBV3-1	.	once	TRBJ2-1	CASSQGGLPNNEQFF	TGTGCCAGCAGCCAGGGGGGACTCCCTAACAATGAGCAGTTCTTC
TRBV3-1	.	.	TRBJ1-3	CASSLSYPSRLGNTIYF	TGTGCCAGCAGCCTCTCGTACCCCTCCCGACTCGGAAACACCATATATTTT
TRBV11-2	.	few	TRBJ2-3	CASSLRLRHRGGTDTQYF	TGTGCCAGCAGCTTAAGGCTTCGGCACAGGGGAGGAACAGATACGCAGTATTTT
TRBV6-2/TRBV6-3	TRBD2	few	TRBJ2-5	CASRTFSGGRETQYF	TGTGCCAGCAGAACTTTTAGCGGGGGGAGGGAGACCCAGTACTTC
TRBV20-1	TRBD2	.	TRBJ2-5	CSATKPGTTQETQYF	TGCAGTGCTACCAAGCCCGGGACTACCCAAGAGACCCAGTACTTC
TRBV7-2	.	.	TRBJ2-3	CASSLVREADTQYF	TGTGCCAGCAGCTTAGTCAGGGAGGCAGATACGCAGTATTTT
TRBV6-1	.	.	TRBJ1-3	CASRPGTSGNTIYF	TGTGCCAGCAGACCCGGGACCTCTGGAAACACCATATATTTT
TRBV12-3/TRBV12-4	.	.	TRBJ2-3	CASSPLRGDTQYF	TGTGCCAGCAGTCCTCTTCGAGGAGATACGCAGTATTTT
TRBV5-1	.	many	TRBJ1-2	CASSLGQPERTGYTF	TGCGCCAGCAGCCTAGGACAGCCGGAACGTACTGGCTACACCTTC
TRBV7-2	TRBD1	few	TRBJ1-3	CASSWVPGQGHTIYF	TGTGCCAGCAGCTGGGTCCCGGGACAGGGCCACACCATATATTTT
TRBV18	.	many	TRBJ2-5	CASSRNPGQETQYF	TGTGCCAGCTCACGAAACCCGGGGCAAGAGACCCAGTACTTC
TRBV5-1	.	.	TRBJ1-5	CASSLEPTNQPQHF	TGCGCCAGCAGCTTGGAACCGACCAATCAGCCCCAGCATTTT
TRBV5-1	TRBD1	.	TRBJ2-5	CASSSGQLGLTQYF	TGCGCCAGCAGCTCGGGACAGCTGGGATTGACCCAGTACTTC
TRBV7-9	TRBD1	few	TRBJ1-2	CASSLIGNRGTYGYTF	TGTGCCAGCAGCCTCATAGGCAACAGGGGAACCTATGGCTACACCTTC
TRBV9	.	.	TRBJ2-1	CASSAGGSGYNEQFF	TGTGCCAGCAGCGCCGGTGGTAGCGGTTACAATGAGCAGTTCTTC
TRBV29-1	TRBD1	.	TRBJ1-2	CSDPGQGFNYGYTF	TGCAGCGATCCGGGACAGGGTTTTAACTATGGCTACACCTTC
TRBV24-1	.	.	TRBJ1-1	CATSRDGANTEAFF	TGTGCCACCTCACGGGACGGAGCGAACACTGAAGCTTTCTTT
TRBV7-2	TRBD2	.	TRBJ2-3	CASSLASSGGWADTQYF	TGTGCCAGCAGCTTAGCCTCTAGCGGGGGGTGGGCAGATACGCAGTATTTT
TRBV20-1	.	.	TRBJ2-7	CSARDSNPYKQYF	TGCAGTGCTAGAGACTCGAATCCTTATAAGCAGTACTTC
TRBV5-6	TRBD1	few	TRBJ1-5	CASSFGQGDQPQHF	TGTGCCAGCAGCTTCGGACAGGGGGATCAGCCCCAGCATTTT
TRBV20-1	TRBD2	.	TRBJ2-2	CSARTTTSGRADTGELFF	TGCAGTGCTAGAACAACGACTAGCGGGAGGGCCGACACCGGGGAGCTGTTTTTT
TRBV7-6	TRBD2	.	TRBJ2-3	CASSWPSGKDDTQYF	TGTGCCAGTAGCTGGCCTAGCGGGAAGGACGATACGCAGTATTTT